This T cell receptor (beta chain) was captured in a study of T cell responses to AZD1222 COVID-19 vaccine (dated by TCRdb to the early 2020s). Context from the whole study: TCR sequencing covered more than 230 trial participants: some 210 given two doses of AZD1222 and 26 given two doses of MenACWY control vaccine. Trial participants were enrolled by age into subgroups of 18-55, 56-69 and 70-plus years, and about 150, 27 and 61 TCR-sequenced participants, respectively, were included in these subgroups. Broader findings and caveats from the paper: After two AZD1222 doses, both the breadth and the depth of spike-specific TCRs were significantly higher than at day 0 and than in MenACWY recipients. Nearly half of unique spike-specific TCRs reportedly recognized epitopes outside regions mutated in the B.1.351 and B.1.1.7 variants. The 56-69-year group was small, and its depth increase did not reach significance, likely because of low power. Because no day 14 peak-response samples were available, repertoires were characterized only after the peak T cell response. Most participants were white British and females outnumbered males, and the authors suggested that clonal diversity may have been underestimated. Vaccine-associated CD4 TCRs spanned the whole spike protein, with dominant responses in regions 160-218 and 743-854. Conclusions about previously exposed vaccinees are limited because only five or six AZD1222 recipients were SARS-CoV-2 seropositive at baseline.

CDR1 and CDR2, looked up from the germline V gene, are SQVTM and ANQGSEA. CDR3 length: 13 amino acids, cysteine to phenylalanine. The sequence is cut down to CDR3 DNA, 39 bases in frame from base 1. V was cut back by 6 bases and J by 5 bases, leaving a gap of 15 bases between them. The time point label, read with the paper, signifies: about 28 days (+/-7) after the second vaccine dose. AZD1222 recipients given second doses at about 4 weeks or at about 12 weeks were pooled, since spike-specific TCR depth and breadth were not found to differ between the two schedules. Vaccinee samples came from UK trials COV001 and COV002, including a single-blind randomized controlled phase 2/3 trial of AZD1222 (ChAdOx1 nCoV-19) in healthy adults. For TCRbeta chain sequencing, PBMC samples were collected from trial participants at day 0 and at day 28 after the second dose. The CDR3 regions of human TCRbeta chains were analyzed by immunosequencing. The original methods were these. Repertoire TCRs were matched against a reference library of SARS-CoV-2-specific TCRs generated with the MIRA antigen-specificity platform. Breadth meant the fraction of unique TCRs that were SARS-CoV-2-associated, whereas depth meant the fraction of total T cells that were SARS-CoV-2-associated. Using the MIRA data, each spike-specific TCR was assigned both to the spike region to which the TCR was reactive and to a CD4 or CD8 class. Log10-transformed breadth and depth values were compared by one-way ANOVA with Sidak's multiple comparisons tests. TCRdb mirrors the immuneACCESS table, restricted to in-frame sequences. Some clones are absent from its copies; in checked studies, under half trace to an unresolved V gene, and the reason for the others is unknown. Clone size and the V and J calls come from that table; the DNA yielded D and trimming. This sample has about 110,000 clones in its table, and about 90% of those were observed once. The ten largest clones represent 2% to 2.5% of the sample.

Note on this clone: There is no known antigen for this receptor. No much larger clone is present one base from it, and per-base qualities are unavailable.

The chain was built from TRBV29-1 and TRBJ2-3; the D gene may be TRBD1 or TRBD2, since each aligns over 6 bases. This specimen was peripheral blood, taken 28 days after the second AZD1222 dose. The receptor was isolated from an adult who received the AZD1222 COVID-19 vaccine. The CDR3 amino acid sequence is: CSVMRGVGDTQYF. The DNA sequence is given as TGCAGCGTAATGAGGGGGGTTGGAGATACGCAGTATTTT.